The source of this T cell receptor beta chain is a study of blood T cell dynamics during melanoma immunotherapy. DNA loading was fixed at about 360 ng for all bulk PBMC samples. Some clones are missing from TCRdb's copy, which holds only in-frame ones; the method was immunoSEQ multiplex PCR. The data show about 6,400 clones, 88% seen once. V was shortened by 6 bases and J by 5 bases, with 13 bases between the two germline ends. Per the germline V gene, CDR1 is SNHLY and CDR2 is FYNNEI. CDR3 length: 13 amino acids. Specified time point: pre-treatment baseline. One draw preceded checkpoint blockade; another followed its first cycle at week 3. Response was assessed by RECIST 1.1 at 12 weeks, except a couple of rapid progressors. Study-wide points: Whether repertoire-driving clones were melanoma-specific could not be determined.

On this clone: Its cognate antigen is unknown.

V usage is TRBV2 and J usage is TRBJ1-1; the D gene is possibly TRBD1 (5 bases). This receptor was identified in a human donor with melanoma. This specimen consisted of blood, obtained from a patient treated with checkpoint blockade. Written as DNA, the CDR3 is TGTGCCAGCAGATCAGGGATGGGGACTGAAGCTTTCTTT. Protein sequence: CASRSGMGTEAFF.